This T cell receptor (beta chain) was documented in a study of CD8 T cells in Susac syndrome. An input of about 0.5 to 1 ug of RNA was subjected to reverse transcription using random hexamers. Amplification of TCR beta CDR3 across 54 Vbeta and 13 Jbeta was performed with immunoSEQ multiplex PCR. In TCRdb, the immunoSEQ multiplex PCR reads were re-called with MiXCR into one record per CDR3 protein. The data contain 170,000 or so distinct CDR3 sequences, approximately 95% of them singletons. This clonotype was detected only once. CDR1 and CDR2 (germline): SQVTM, ANQGSEA. The length of the CDR3 is 12 residues. V lost 6 bases, J lost 10 bases, and 18 bases lay in between.

Sequenced material: CD4+ T cells from PBMCs. The rearrangement links TRBV29-1 to TRBJ1-1; D gene ambiguous. This clonotype was obtained from a human donor with Susac syndrome. The CDR3 coding sequence is TGCAGCGTGATGTCCGTCACCGTGGGAGCTTTCTTT. Amino acid sequence: CSVMSVTVGAFF.